This T cell receptor (beta chain) is from a study of TET2 disruption in CD19-targeted CAR T cells (dated by TCRdb to the late 2010s). Regarding the research as a whole: The number of samples was determined by the original clinical trial design and by which samples were available, and no additional inclusion criteria were applied.

Study-wide conclusions, independent of this receptor: Conclusions about the patient's CAR T cells rested on extensive analysis of a single subject.

V is clipped by 7 bases and J by 1 base, and the sequence between their germline boundaries is 8 bases long. The germline V gene (reference sequence) provides CDR1 SGHNT and CDR2 YYREEE. The CDR3 starts with the cysteine, ends with the phenylalanine, and has 12 residues. Only the CDR3 bases that were read are kept: 27 of them, in frame from base 1. Regarding this clone: Its antigen is still unknown. The read comes to an end 3 residues before the CDR3 does, leaving the germline J gene to fill in the end. Other DNA sequences in this specimen translate into the identical CDR3.

The label giving this sample's treatment or condition can be read as: autologous CTL019 cells: CD19 CAR with 4-1BB and CD3 zeta domains. The CD19 CAR incorporated TCR zeta and 4-1BB costimulatory signaling domains. T cells for CTL019 manufacturing were collected from peripheral blood by leukapheresis. The DNeasy Blood and Tissue Kit was used to extract genomic DNA from pre-infusion T cells, peripheral blood, or sorted post-infusion T cells. The immunoSEQ assay was used to perform TCR beta chain deep sequencing. As for the original processing: Only productive TCR beta rearrangements went into calculating clonotype frequencies. TCRdb carries this immuneACCESS record with in-frame sequences only. Its versions omit some clonotypes, under half of them owing to an unresolved V gene in the studies checked, with the rest unexplained. Clonal size and the V and J genes are those of that table, whereas D and trimming came from the DNA. The table for this sample records more than 25,000 clones. Of the sample, 1.9% falls within the top ten clones.

The starting material was CD8- CAR+ T cells sorted from cultured blood T cells, obtained for CD19 CAR T cell therapy. The sample's cell subset or site, from its label and the paper: CD8-negative CAR-positive T cells from the infusion product. The receptor's source is a man aged 65 to 79 with chronic lymphocytic leukemia. Rearrangement joined TRBV5-4 to TRBJ2-5; the D gene identity is not certain. The sequenced CDR3 bases are TGTGCCAGCGGTGGCAGCCAAGAGACC. Translated, this gives CASGGSQET. The complete CDR3 protein is CASGGSQETQYF.